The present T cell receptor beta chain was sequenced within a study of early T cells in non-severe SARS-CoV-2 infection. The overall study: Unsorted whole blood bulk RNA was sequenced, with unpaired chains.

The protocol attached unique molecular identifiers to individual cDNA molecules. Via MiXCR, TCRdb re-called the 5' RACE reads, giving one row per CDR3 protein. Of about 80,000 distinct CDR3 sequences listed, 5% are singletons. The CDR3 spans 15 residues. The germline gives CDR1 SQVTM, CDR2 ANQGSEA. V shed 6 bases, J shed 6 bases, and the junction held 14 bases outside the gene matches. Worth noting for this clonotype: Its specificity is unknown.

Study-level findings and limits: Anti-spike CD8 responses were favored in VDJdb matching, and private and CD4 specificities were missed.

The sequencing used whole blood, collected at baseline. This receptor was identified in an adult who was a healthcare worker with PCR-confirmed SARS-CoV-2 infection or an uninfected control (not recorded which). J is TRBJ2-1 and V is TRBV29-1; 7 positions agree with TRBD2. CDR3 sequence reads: CSVTPGRAHGNEQFF. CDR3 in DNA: TGCAGCGTGACCCCAGGGAGGGCTCACGGCAATGAGCAGTTCTTC.